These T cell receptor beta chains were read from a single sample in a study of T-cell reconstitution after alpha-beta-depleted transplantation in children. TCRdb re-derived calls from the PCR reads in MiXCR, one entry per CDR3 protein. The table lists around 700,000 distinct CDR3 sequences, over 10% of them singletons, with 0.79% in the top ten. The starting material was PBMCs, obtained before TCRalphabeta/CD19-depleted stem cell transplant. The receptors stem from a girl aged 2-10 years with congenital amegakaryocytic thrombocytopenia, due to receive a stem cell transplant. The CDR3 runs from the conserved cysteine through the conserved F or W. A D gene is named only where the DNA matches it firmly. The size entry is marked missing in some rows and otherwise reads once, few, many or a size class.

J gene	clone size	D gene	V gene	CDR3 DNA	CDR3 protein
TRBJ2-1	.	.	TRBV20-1	TGCAGTGCCACGGGTTGGGGGGACCACACCTACAATGAGCAGTTCTTC	CSATGWGDHTYNEQFF
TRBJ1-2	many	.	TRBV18	TGTGCCAGCGGGTCAGGGGCTCGTGGCTACACCTTC	CASGSGARGYTF
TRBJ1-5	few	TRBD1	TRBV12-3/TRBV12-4	TGTGCCAGCAGGGAAACAGGGGGCGACAATCAGCCCCAGCATTTT	CASRETGGDNQPQHF
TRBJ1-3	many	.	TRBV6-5	TGTGCCAGCAGTATCGGACCCCGTTTCCTGCCGATTGGAAACACCATATATTTT	CASSIGPRFLPIGNTIYF
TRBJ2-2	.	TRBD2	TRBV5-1	TGCGCCAGCAGCTTAGGTATAGCGGGAGCCGGGGAGCTGTTTTTT	CASSLGIAGAGELFF
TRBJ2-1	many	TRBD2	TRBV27	TGTGCCAGCAGGACCGGGACTAGCGGTACGTTCTTC	CASRTGTSGTFF
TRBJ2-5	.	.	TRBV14	TGTGCCAGCAGCCAATTCGGGGTGACTCAAGAGACCCAGTACTTC	CASSQFGVTQETQYF
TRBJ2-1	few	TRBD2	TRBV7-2	TGTGCCAGCAGCTTAGTAAGCGGGAGGTTCTCCTACAATGAGCAGTTCTTC	CASSLVSGRFSYNEQFF
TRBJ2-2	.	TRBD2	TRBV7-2	TGTGCCAGCAGCTTAGCTTTCATAGGGTCGGGACTAGCTGCACTCGGGGAGCTGTCTTTT	CASSLAFIGSGLAALGELSF
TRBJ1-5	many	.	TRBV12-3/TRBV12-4	TGTGCCAGCAGTTTCGGTGGGGAACAGCCCCAGCATTTT	CASSFGGEQPQHF
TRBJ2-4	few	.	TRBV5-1	TGCGCCAGCGTCTCAGGCAACAGGGTTACCAAAAACATTCAGTACTTC	CASVSGNRVTKNIQYF
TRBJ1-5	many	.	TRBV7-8	TGTGCCAGCAGCTTAGAACCGGACATGGGGGTGCCTAATCAGCCCCAGCATTTT	CASSLEPDMGVPNQPQHF
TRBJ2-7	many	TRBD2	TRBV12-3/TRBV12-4	TGTGCCAGCAGGGGGACTAGCGGGAGCTCCTACGAGCAGTACTTC	CASRGTSGSSYEQYF
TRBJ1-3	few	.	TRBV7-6	TGTGCCAGCAGCTTTCCTCTTCTCGGAAACACCATATATTTT	CASSFPLLGNTIYF
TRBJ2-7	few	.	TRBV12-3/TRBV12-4	TGTGCCAGCAGTGCCTTCGGGTACGAGCAGTACTTC	CASSAFGYEQYF
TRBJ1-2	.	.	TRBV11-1	TGTGCCAGCAGCTTAGTCGGGAGCCCCCACGGGAACTATGGCTACACCTTC	CASSLVGSPHGNYGYTF
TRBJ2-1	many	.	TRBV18	TGTGCCAGCTCCCTGGAGCCGGGAAGCTCCTACAATGAGCAGTTCTTC	CASSLEPGSSYNEQFF
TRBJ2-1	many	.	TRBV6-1	TGTGCCAGCAGGACCGGGACCTACAATGAGCAGTTCTTC	CASRTGTYNEQFF
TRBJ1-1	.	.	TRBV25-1	TGTGCCAGCAGCCTCGCGAGGGCCGGGGAAGCTTTCTTT	CASSLARAGEAFF
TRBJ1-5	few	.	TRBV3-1	TGTGCCAGCAGCCAAAAATTTGCGTGGGGGGAAAGCAATCAGCCCCAGCATTTT	CASSQKFAWGESNQPQHF
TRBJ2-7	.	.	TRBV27	TGTGCCAGCAGTTCACCGGTAGGGCGTGAAGTCGGGTACGAGCAGTACTTC	CASSSPVGREVGYEQYF
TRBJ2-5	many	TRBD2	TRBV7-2	TGTGCCAGCAGCCAACTAGGTCTAGCGGAAGAGACCCAGTACTTC	CASSQLGLAEETQYF
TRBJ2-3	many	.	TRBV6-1	TGTGCCAGCAGTGTATTTAAGAGTGCGGATACGCAGTATTTT	CASSVFKSADTQYF
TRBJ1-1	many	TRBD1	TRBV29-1	TGCAGCGTGGACAGGGGCGCTGAAGCTTTCTTT	CSVDRGAEAFF
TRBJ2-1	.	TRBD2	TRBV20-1	TGCAGTGCTCTGGGACTAGCGCATCTTAATGAGCAGTTCTTC	CSALGLAHLNEQFF
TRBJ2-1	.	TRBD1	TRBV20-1	TGCAGCGCCTTGGACAGGGCGGGGAATGAGCAGTTCTTC	CSALDRAGNEQFF
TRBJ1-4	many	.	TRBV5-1	TGCGCCAGCAGCTTGGGGGCTGAAGATGAAAAACTGTTTTTT	CASSLGAEDEKLFF
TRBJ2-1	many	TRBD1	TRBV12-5	TGTGCTAGTGGTTCCGGGACAGGGGACTACAATGAGCAGTTCTTC	CASGSGTGDYNEQFF
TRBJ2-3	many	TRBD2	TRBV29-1	TGCAGCGCCGAACTAGCGGGACCGGATACGCAGTATTTT	CSAELAGPDTQYF
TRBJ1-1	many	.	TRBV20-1	TGCAGTGCTAACACGCAGGGTTTGTTTACTGAAGCTTTCTTT	CSANTQGLFTEAFF
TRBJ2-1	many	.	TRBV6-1	TGTGCCAGCGGAAGAGTCTCCTACAATGAGCAGTTCTTC	CASGRVSYNEQFF
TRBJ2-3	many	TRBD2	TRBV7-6	TGTGCCAGCAGCTTTACAACTAGCGGCCTATCCGGTCAGTATTTT	CASSFTTSGLSGQYF
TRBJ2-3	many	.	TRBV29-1	TGCAGCGTTGAAAGTGGGGTAAGGGATACGCAGTATTTT	CSVESGVRDTQYF
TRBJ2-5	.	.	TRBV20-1	TGCAGTGCTAGCGCTCCTGACGAGAGCGGGACCCAGTACTTC	CSASAPDESGTQYF
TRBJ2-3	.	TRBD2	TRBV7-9	TGTGTCAGCAGCCGAGACCTAGCGGCAAGCACAGATACGCAGTATTTT	CVSSRDLAASTDTQYF
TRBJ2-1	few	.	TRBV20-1	TGCAGTGCTAGTAGTCACAAGCGGGTGTACAATGAGCAGTTCTTC	CSASSHKRVYNEQFF
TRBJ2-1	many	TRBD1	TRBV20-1	TGCAGTGCTGCCAGACAGGGGGCAGAGGAGCAGTTCTTC	CSAARQGAEEQFF
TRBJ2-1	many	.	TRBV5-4	TGTGCCAGCAGAAGGGGTCTACCGGCAGAGCAGTTCTTC	CASRRGLPAEQFF
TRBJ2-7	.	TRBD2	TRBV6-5	TGTGCCAGCAGTTACGGGCGGGGACTAGCGGGTTATTCCTACGAGCAGTACTTC	CASSYGRGLAGYSYEQYF
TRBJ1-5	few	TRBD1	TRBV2	TGTGCCAGCAGTGAAAGGACAGGGAGCAATCAGCCCCAGCATTTT	CASSERTGSNQPQHF
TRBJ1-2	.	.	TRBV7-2	TGTGCCAGCTGCTTAGGACCATTTGCAGGCTACACCTTC	CASCLGPFAGYTF
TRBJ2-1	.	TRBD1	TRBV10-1	TGCGCCAGCATTCATGAGGGGGCCGGTGAGCAGTTCTTC	CASIHEGAGEQFF
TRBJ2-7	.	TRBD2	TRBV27	TGTGCCAGCAGTCTCCTAGCGGGAGGACCCACCCAGCAGTACTTC	CASSLLAGGPTQQYF
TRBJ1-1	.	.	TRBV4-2	TGTGCCAGCAGCCACCATTTCCCGGGGCGAAACACTGAAGCTTTCTTT	CASSHHFPGRNTEAFF
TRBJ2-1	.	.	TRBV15	TGTGCCACCAGCAGAGATACGGGGACGAATGAGCAGTTCTTC	CATSRDTGTNEQFF
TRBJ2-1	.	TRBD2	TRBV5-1	TGCGCCAGCAGCTTGGGTGGGACTAGCGGGCGTGAGCAGTTCTTC	CASSLGGTSGREQFF
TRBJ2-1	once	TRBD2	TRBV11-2	TGTGCCAGCAGCCGCCCCACGGGACTAGCGGGTTACTACAATGAGCAGTTCTTC	CASSRPTGLAGYYNEQFF
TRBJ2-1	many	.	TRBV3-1	TGTGCCAGCAGCCCTTCGGCCGACAATGAGCAGTTCTTC	CASSPSADNEQFF
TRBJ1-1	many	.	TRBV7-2	TGTGCCAGCAGCTACAGGATGAACACTGAAGCTTTCTTT	CASSYRMNTEAFF
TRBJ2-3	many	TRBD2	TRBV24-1	TGTGCCACCAGTGACACTAGCGGGAGGCCAGATACGCAGTATTTT	CATSDTSGRPDTQYF
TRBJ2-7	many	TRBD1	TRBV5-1	TGCGCCAGCAGCCCTACGACACAAGAGGGACAGGTCCACTTC	CASSPTTQEGQVHF
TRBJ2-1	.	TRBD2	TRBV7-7	TGTGCCAGCAGCTCCGTCTGGACTAGCGGGAGGAACAATGAGCAGTTCTTC	CASSSVWTSGRNNEQFF
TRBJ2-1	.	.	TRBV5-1	TGCGCCAGCAGTCGGGACACCGTCCCTCCTGAGCAGTTCTTC	CASSRDTVPPEQFF
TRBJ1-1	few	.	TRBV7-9	TGTGCCAGCAGCTTAGTTGGGAGACCGAACGCTGAAGCTTTCTTT	CASSLVGRPNAEAFF
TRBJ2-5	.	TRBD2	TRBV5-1	TGCGCCAGCAGCTTGGGGAGCGGGGGCATCGAGACCCAGTACTTC	CASSLGSGGIETQYF